This T cell receptor (beta chain) is from a study of cytomegalovirus exposure and HLA in healthy donors. The study's findings and limits: Reports described diagnosis of cytomegalovirus status by the classifier as highly specific and sensitive. A list of roughly 160 TCR beta chains associated with cytomegalovirus was given. In vitro, three CMV-associated chains proved specific for CMV antigens.

Concerning this clone: As yet, its antigen is unknown.

The repertoire was sequenced with immunoSEQ multiplex PCR; TCRdb's copy has only in-frame clones and lacks some. This sample yields about 160,000 clones, of which approximately 89% are seen a single time; around a tenth belongs to the top ten. Germline assignment: CDR1 SGHVS and CDR2 FNYEAQ. The CDR3 is 15 residues long. V lost 5 bases, J lost 4 bases, and 7 bases stayed unmatched. This TCR came from a young woman in good health and CMV-seropositive. This chain uses TRBV7-6 with TRBJ2-3; 9 positions agree with TRBD2. The sample comprised PBMCs. As DNA, the CDR3 is TGTGCCAGCAGCCCTATAGCGGGAGTGGCAGATACGCAGTATTTT. Protein: CASSPIAGVADTQYF.